The 14 T cell receptor beta chains reported below all come from one sample, sequenced in a study of T cell responses to AZD1222 COVID-19 vaccine. Repertoires were generated with immunoSEQ multiplex PCR, while TCRdb's copy carries only in-frame clones and drops some. The sample lists some 130,000 clones, approximately 91% occurring once. This specimen was peripheral blood, taken on day 0 of AZD1222 vaccination. Receptors originate from an adult in good health.

This chain joins TRBV19 and TRBJ1-1, with TRBD1 matching 9 bases. The CDR3 covers 13 residues. V trimming: 6 bases; J trimming: 4 bases; junction bases outside the gene matches: 3. Germline CDR1 reads LNHDA; CDR2 reads SQIVND (reference sequence). Here the CDR3 DNA reads TGTGCCAGTAGGGGACAGGGTTTCACTGAAGCTTTCTTT. It is translated as CASRGQGFTEAFF.

This rearrangement joins TRBV5-1 to TRBJ2-7, with 12 positions matching TRBD2. This CDR3 spans 17 amino acids. V lost 4 bases to trimming and J lost 0 bases; unmatched junction nucleotides: 8. The V gene's germline CDR1 is SGHRS and CDR2 YFSETQ. This CDR3 reads CASSVDLAGGASYEQYF. CDR3 nucleotide sequence: TGCGCCAGCAGCGTTGATCTAGCGGGAGGGGCCTCCTACGAGCAGTACTTC.

This clone appeared a few times. This chain links TRBV11-3 with TRBJ2-3; D ambiguous. The germline V gene has CDR1 SGHNT and CDR2 YENEEA. Trimming shortened V by 5 bases and J by 2 bases, and 5 bases separated the two germline ends. The CDR3 extends over 12 amino acids. Here the CDR3 reads CASSPDTDTQYF. The CDR3, as DNA: TGTGCCAGCAGCCCCGACACAGATACGCAGTATTTT.

This clone showed up just a few times. The chain joins TRBV7-3 to TRBJ2-3; TRBD2 aligns across 7 bases. Looked up from germline, CDR1 is SGHTA and CDR2 is FQGTGA. The CDR3 spans 14 residues. V gave up 5 bases and J gave up 4 bases; unmatched junction bases: 6. CDR3 coding DNA: TGTGCCAGCAGCCAGGGAGGGCCCCCAGATACGCAGTATTTT. Protein product: CASSQGGPPDTQYF.

The rearrangement uses TRBV5-5 and TRBJ2-3; D may be TRBD2 (6 bases). The ends were cut back, 4 bases at V and 5 bases at J, with 17 bases in the middle. Germline CDR1 reads SGHKS; CDR2 reads YYEKEE (reference sequence). This CDR3 is built from 15 residues. The CDR3 nucleotides read TGTGCCAGCAGCCCCGCCGGGACTCAAAGAGATACGCAGTATTTT. Protein product: CASSPAGTQRDTQYF.

The genes are TRBV10-2 and TRBJ1-5, with TRBD1 as a possible D gene (5 bases). Per germline, CDR1 WSHSY and CDR2 SAAADI. The ends were cut back, 0 bases at V and 6 bases at J, with 6 bases in the middle. The CDR3 length is 13 residues. CDR3 sequence reads: CASSESGAQPQHF. The CDR3 DNA follows: TGCGCCAGCAGTGAGTCAGGGGCTCAGCCCCAGCATTTT.

The V gene is TRBV28, the J gene TRBJ1-5; 7 bases align to TRBD1. V was pared by 4 bases and J by 5 bases, with 14 bases of the junction left unmatched. The CDR3 length is 17 residues. Germline V gives CDR1 MDHEN, CDR2 SYDVKM. DNA for the CDR3: TGTGCCAGCAGTTCTCGACTTCGACAGGGTAGGTATCAGCCCCAGCATTTT. Amino acid sequence: CASSSRLRQGRYQPQHF.

This rearrangement joins TRBV4-1 to TRBJ2-5; possibly TRBD1 for D (8 bases). The V end lost 0 bases, the J end lost 3 bases, and 17 bases lay between the germline ends. The length of the CDR3 is 17 residues. Germline CDR1 reads MGHRA; CDR2 reads YSYEKL. The CDR3 nucleotides are TGCGCCAGCAGCCAAGACCCAACAGGGGGGGTTAAAGAGACCCAGTACTTC. This translates into CASSQDPTGGVKETQYF.

This chain connects TRBV15 to TRBJ1-2, with D possibly being TRBD1 (5 bases). The CDR3 totals 18 residues. Deletions cut 0 bases from V and 4 bases from J, with 21 bases between. CDR1 LNHNV and CDR2 YYDKDF come from the germline V gene (reference sequence). The CDR3 loop is CATSRDLVLGQGGYGYTF. For the CDR3, the DNA is TGTGCCACCAGCAGAGATTTGGTCTTAGGGCAGGGAGGCTATGGCTACACCTTC. The whole variable domain, filled in from reference TRBV15 and TRBJ1-2, reads DAMVIQNPRYQVTQFGKPVTLSCSQTLNHNVMYWYQQKSSQAPKLLFHYYDKDFNNEADTPDNFQSRRPNTSFCFLDIRSPGLGDTAMYLCATSRDLVLGQGGYGYTFGSGTRLTVV.

This chain links TRBV29-1 with TRBJ1-5; no definite D call. Germline V gene sequence: CDR1 SQVTM, CDR2 ANQGSEA. Trimming pared 4 bases from V and 2 bases from J, leaving 9 bases between. The CDR3 length is 13 residues. As DNA, the CDR3 is TGCAGCGTTGCCCCGGACGGCAATCAGCCCCAGCATTTT. Its protein product is CSVAPDGNQPQHF.

The V and J genes are TRBV7-3 and TRBJ2-2, with D unresolved. CDR3 length equals 14 residues. Germline V gives CDR1 SGHTA, CDR2 FQGTGA. Trimming stripped 3 bases from V and 3 bases from J, with 8 bases between. This CDR3 reads CASSLGLHTGELFF. CDR3 in DNA: TGTGCCAGCAGCTTGGGCCTACACACCGGGGAGCTGTTTTTT.

The chain uses TRBV7-3 and TRBJ2-7; 8 bases are shared with TRBD2. The V gene's germline CDR1 is SGHTA and CDR2 FQGTGA. CDR3 length: 17 residues. With 1 base clipped from V and 2 bases from J, the junction kept 10 bases outside the gene matches. CDR3 sequence reads: CASSLSPPREGTYEQYF. CDR3 bases: TGTGCCAGCAGCTTAAGCCCGCCACGGGAGGGGACCTACGAGCAGTACTTC.

The V call is TRBV15, the J call TRBJ1-4; no reliable D call. Germline V gene sequence: CDR1 LNHNV, CDR2 YYDKDF (reference sequence). Trimming took off 0 bases at V and 1 base at J, with 15 bases between the two ends. The CDR3 has 18 residues. CDR3 sequence (DNA): TGTGCCACCAGCAGAGATCGCGACGCTGCAAGAACTAATGAAAAACTGTTTTTT. It translates to CATSRDRDAARTNEKLFF.

The CDR3: CASGLGRPGETQYF. The CDR3 region has the DNA TGTGCTAGTGGTTTGGGACGGCCTGGAGAGACCCAGTACTTC. The J gene is TRBJ2-5, the V gene TRBV12-5, with D unresolved. V was trimmed by 1 base and J by 4 bases, leaving 10 bases between them. Germline CDR1 reads LGHNT; CDR2 reads FRNRAP. The CDR3 consists of 14 residues.